This TCR beta chain originates from a study of cytomegalovirus exposure and HLA in healthy donors. Findings of the study overall: Usually a TCR sequence was rare, but some public TCRs were found in many donors. Among TCR beta chains, those listed as cytomegalovirus-associated numbered about 160.

In the case of this clone: Its antigen remains unknown.

Trimming at V came to 2 bases and at J to 4 bases, leaving 1 base not matched to a gene. The CDR3 runs to 14 residues. Germline V gene lookup returns CDR1 SEHNR and CDR2 FQNEAQ (reference sequence). Vbeta (60) and Jbeta (13) primers were used in the PCR. Profiled with immunoSEQ multiplex PCR; TCRdb holds only in-frame clones, not every one. The sample has about 130,000 clones; over 75% are singletons. The clonotype was recovered from a male donor in good health and CMV-seropositive. What was sequenced was PBMCs. This chain connects TRBV7-9 to TRBJ2-5; 10 bases fit TRBD2. CDR3 sequence (DNA): TGTGCCAGCAGCTTACTAGCGGGGGCAGAGACCCAGTACTTC. Translation: CASSLLAGAETQYF. The full variable domain, rest sourced from reference TRBV7-9 and TRBJ2-5, is DTGVSQNPRHKITKRGQNVTFRCDPISEHNRLYWYRQTLGQGPEFLTYFQNEAQLEKSRLLSDRFSAERPKGSFSTLEIQRTEQGDSAMYLCASSLLAGAETQYFGPGTRLLVL.